This TCR beta chain was obtained from a study of CD8+ T cells in alopecia areata. The overall study: For the treated group, dosing was oral tofacitinib at 5 to 10 mg twice daily. The study gave tofacitinib for 6 to 18 months, then 6 months off drug. The study, taken as a whole, reports: Because one nonresponder was included, the link of baseline CD8+ expansion to response is considered uncertain. Affected scalp, especially in alopecia totalis/universalis, had a higher clonality than normal scalp did.

Treatment noted: oral pan-JAK inhibitor, 5-10 mg twice daily. Following extraction, RNA underwent reverse transcription to cDNA, which served as the sequencing template. Sequencing used immunoSEQ multiplex PCR; TCRdb keeps in-frame clones, though not all of them. The sample contains about 190,000 clones, roughly three fifths of which appear only once. In its sample, this clone was seen a few times. Its specificity is unknown. The CDR3 spans 12 residues. CDR1 is SGHVS and CDR2 is FQNEAQ in the germline V gene. Between the trimmed V and J ends, which lost 5 bases and 6 bases, there was a span of 10 bases.

This sample comprised CD4+ T cells sorted from blood, obtained at week 4, from a patient treated with tofacitinib. This rearrangement joins TRBV7-8 to TRBJ2-5; the D is unclear. The sequence was obtained from a human donor with alopecia areata. CDR3 amino acids: CASSPERQTQYF. The CDR3 nucleotides read TGTGCCAGCAGCCCTGAAAGACAGACCCAGTACTTC. The full variable domain, rest sourced from reference TRBV7-8 and TRBJ2-5, is GAGVSQSPRYKVAKRGQDVALRCDPISGHVSLFWYQQALGQGPEFLTYFQNEAQLDKSGLPSDRFFAERPEGSVSTLKIQRTQQEDSAVYLCASSPERQTQYFGPGTRLLVL.